What follows are 19 T cell receptor beta chains derived from one specimen sequenced in a study of blood T cell repertoires in COVID-19. Libraries were prepared by immunoSEQ multiplex PCR; TCRdb keeps only in-frame clonotypes and omits some of them. The table records approximately 230,000 clones, roughly 80% of them present only once. The sequenced material came from peripheral blood. These receptors all stem from a man aged 80 or over with acute or convalescent COVID-19.

The chain has TRBV5-1 and TRBJ1-4; 12 bases are shared with TRBD1. From germline, CDR1 is SGHRS and CDR2 YFSETQ. CDR3 length equals 15 residues. Germline trimming cut 3 bases from V and 7 bases from J; bases unmatched to any gene: 4. CDR3 coding DNA: TGCGCCAGCAGCTGGGACAGGGGGCCAGGTGAAAAACTGTTTTTT. Protein product: CASSWDRGPGEKLFF.

CDR3 residues: CASSQGHRGLTNTIYF. DNA for the CDR3: TGTGCCAGCAGCCAGGGACACAGGGGCCTGACGAACACCATATATTTT. The chain recombines TRBV3-1 (or the pseudogene TRBV3-2) with TRBJ1-3, with 7 bases aligning to TRBD1. CDR3 length: 16 amino acids. Trimming cost V 3 bases and J 7 bases; bases outside gene matches: 12. Germline V lookup: CDR1 LGHDT, CDR2 YNNKEL (reference sequence).

The chain is built from TRBV10-3 and TRBJ2-3, with a possible D match to TRBD2 (7 bases). Germline CDR1 is ENHRY and CDR2 is SYGVKD. Trimming removed 7 bases at V and 1 base at J, with 12 bases between. The CDR3 contains 14 residues. The CDR3 bases are TGTGCCATCAAGGGGAGGGGGGGCACAGATACGCAGTATTTT. This sequence encodes CAIKGRGGTDTQYF.

To note about this clone: Since the CDR3 does not end with the conserved phenylalanine or tryptophan, this likely comes from a read error. No DNA is shown, since the ends of the CDR3 on it are uncertain; the CDR3 is the one TCRdb lists. The chain is built from TRBV13 and TRBJ1-2; the table's D call of TRBD1 was not tested on the DNA. Germline V gene data show CDR1 as PRHDT and CDR2 as FYEKMQ (reference sequence). The length of the CDR3 is 13 amino acids, counting both ends. CDR3 sequence reads: CASSLRDSRISRS.

The chain combines TRBV30 with TRBJ1-6; D unclear. There are 13 residues in the CDR3. With 2 bases removed from V and 9 bases from J, the gap between germline ends came to 11 bases. Per the germline V gene, CDR1 is GTSNPN and CDR2 is SVGIG (reference sequence). The CDR3 is CAWSWGGPSPLHF. CDR3 DNA sequence: TGTGCCTGGAGTTGGGGAGGCCCTTCACCCCTCCACTTT. Variable domain in full (rest from reference TRBV30 and TRBJ1-6): SQTIHQWPATLVQPVGSPLSLECTVEGTSNPNLYWYRQAAGRGLQLLFYSVGIGQISSEVPQNLSASRPQDRQFILSSKKLLLSDSGFYLCAWSWGGPSPLHFGNGTRLTVT.

This CDR3 reads CASSSRKARAPTTEQYF. CDR3 DNA sequence: TGTGCCAGCAGCTCCCGAAAGGCCAGGGCCCCAACTACCGAGCAGTACTTC. The V and J genes are TRBV11-2 and TRBJ2-7; D possibly corresponds to TRBD1 (5 bases). Germline CDR1 is SGHAT and CDR2 is FQNNGV. The ends were cut back, 4 bases at V and 6 bases at J, with 25 bases in the middle. The CDR3 loop spans 17 amino acids.

This rearrangement joins TRBV24-1 to TRBJ1-2; 8 bases agree with TRBD1. This CDR3 has 14 amino acids. CDR1 is KGHDR and CDR2 is SFDVKD in the germline V gene. Trimming at V came to 9 bases and at J to 6 bases, leaving 11 bases not matched to a gene. The CDR3 DNA sequence: TGTGCCACCGAAGGGAAGGCAGGGGGCCATGGCTACACCTTC. It encodes CATEGKAGGHGYTF.

The chain links TRBV6-1 to TRBJ2-1; no definite D call. Trimming removed 1 base at V and 1 base at J, with 11 bases between. Germline CDR1 reads MNHNS; CDR2 reads SASEGT. This CDR3 comprises 16 residues. CDR3 nucleotide sequence: TGTGCCAGCAGTGAAGAGCAGGTCAGATCCTACAATGAGCAGTTCTTC. Amino acid sequence: CASSEEQVRSYNEQFF.

The chain employs TRBV10-3 and TRBJ1-4; 8 nucleotides agree with TRBD1. Germline CDR1 ENHRY, CDR2 SYGVKD. Trimming removed 0 bases from V and 7 bases from J; junction bases left unmatched: 4. The CDR3 totals 15 residues. The CDR3 coding sequence is TGTGCCATCAGTGAGTCGGACAGGGTCTTTGAAAAACTGTTTTTT. This gives the protein CAISESDRVFEKLFF.

This clone was observed a handful of times. The J gene is TRBJ1-3, the V gene TRBV7-8, with D possibly matching TRBD1 (5 bases). V was cut by 2 bases and J by 0 bases, with 11 bases left in between. The CDR3 consists of 16 residues. Looked up from germline, CDR1 is SGHVS and CDR2 is FQNEAQ. The chain's CDR3 is CASSLSVRVSGNTIYF. CDR3 coding DNA: TGTGCCAGCAGCTTAAGTGTCAGGGTCTCTGGAAACACCATATATTTT.

The rearrangement links TRBV4-2 to TRBJ1-2; D possibly corresponds to TRBD1 (6 bases). This CDR3 region has 14 residues. Germline V lookup: CDR1 LGHNA, CDR2 YNFKEQ. Trimming took 0 bases from V and 8 from J, leaving 13 bases between them. CDR3 loop: CASSQDGRGGGYTF. CDR3 in DNA: TGTGCCAGCAGCCAAGACGGCAGGGGCGGAGGCTACACCTTC.

The chain combines TRBV6-5 with TRBJ2-1, with 7 nucleotides matching TRBD2. Germline CDR1 MNHEY, CDR2 SVGAGI. V shed 1 base and J 9 bases; nucleotides not matched to a gene: 3. The CDR3 runs 13 residues. In DNA form, the CDR3 reads TGTGCCAGCAGTTACTATAGGGAGGGTGAGCAGTTCTTC. It is translated as CASSYYREGEQFF.

The chain couples TRBV29-1 to TRBJ1-2; possible D gene TRBD1, 5 bases. This CDR3 contains 12 residues. The germline CDR1 and CDR2 sequences are SQVTM and ANQGSEA. Trimming removed 3 bases at V and 5 bases at J, with 10 bases between. CDR3 sequence (DNA): TGCAGCGTTGAGCAGGGAGGGTATGGCTACACCTTC. Encoded protein: CSVEQGGYGYTF.

The genes are TRBV5-1 and TRBJ1-2, with unresolved D. This CDR3 spans 15 amino acids. CDR1 is SGHRS and CDR2 is YFSETQ in the germline V gene. V was pared by 4 bases and J by 7 bases, with 20 bases between. The CDR3 sequence: CASSRLGSNFIGYTF. In nucleotides, the CDR3 is TGCGCCAGCAGCCGGCTAGGCAGCAATTTCATTGGCTACACCTTC.

The chain couples TRBV7-9 to TRBJ2-2; D is perhaps TRBD1 (5 bases). This CDR3 has 16 amino acids. Trimming removed 1 base at V and 1 base at J, with 10 bases between. Germline V gene sequence: CDR1 SEHNR, CDR2 FQNEAQ (reference sequence). CDR3 amino acids: CASSLVGRENTGELFF. Here the CDR3 DNA reads TGTGCCAGCAGCTTAGTAGGCAGGGAGAACACCGGGGAGCTGTTTTTT.

This clone was seen a handful of times. The chain carries TRBV7-9 and TRBJ2-7, with D possibly being TRBD1 (5 bases). The CDR3 has 14 residues. Trimming left V 5 bases short and J 3 bases short, with 14 bases between. The germline V gene has CDR1 SEHNR and CDR2 FQNEAQ (reference sequence). The CDR3 loop is CASSLKGHLYEQYF. In nucleotides, the CDR3 is TGTGCCAGCAGCCTCAAAGGACACCTCTACGAGCAGTACTTC.

This clone was counted a single time. The chain employs TRBV6-5 and TRBJ2-7; 9 bases map to TRBD1. The V and J ends lost 6 bases and 2 bases, in that order; junction bases with no gene match: 8. The CDR3 contains 15 residues. Germline assignment: CDR1 MNHEY and CDR2 SVGAGI. CDR3 amino acids: CASSLSGTGPYEQYF. DNA of the CDR3: TGTGCCAGCAGCCTTTCCGGGACAGGGCCCTACGAGCAGTACTTC.

This chain joins TRBV2 and TRBJ1-2; maybe TRBD1 (6 bases). Trimming removed 4 bases at V and 3 bases at J, with 12 bases between. CDR3 size: 14 residues. Germline V gene lookup returns CDR1 SNHLY and CDR2 FYNNEI. CDR3 protein: CASSGYRADYGYTF. The CDR3 DNA follows: TGTGCCAGCAGTGGATACAGGGCGGACTATGGCTACACCTTC.

The rearrangement uses TRBV6-4 and TRBJ1-4; D is possibly TRBD1 (5 bases). V gave up 6 bases and J gave up 3 bases, with 14 bases separating them. CDR3 size: 15 residues. CDR1 is MRHNA and CDR2 is SNTAGT in the germline V gene. In DNA form, the CDR3 reads TGTGCCAGCAGCACACCAGGAGGGGCTAATGAAAAACTGTTTTTT. This translates into CASSTPGGANEKLFF.